Each of the 10 T cell receptor beta chains below was sequenced from the same sample in a study of siplizumab effects on memory and regulatory T cells. Measured with immunoSEQ multiplex PCR; TCRdb has only the in-frame clones, and not every one. The sample shows approximately 110,000 clones, roughly 91% of them seen only once. The sequenced sample was CD4+ T cells sorted from blood. All receptors come from a human donor in good health.

The chain has TRBV12-5 and TRBJ2-3; 10 bases agree with TRBD2. J gave up 3 bases and V 6 bases, and 9 bases lay outside the gene matches. The CDR3 extends over 16 amino acids. Looked up from germline, CDR1 is LGHNT and CDR2 is FRNRAP. CDR3 nucleotides: TGTGCTAGTGGACGAGCGGGAGGGCTCACTACAGATACGCAGTATTTT. Its translation is CASGRAGGLTTDTQYF.

This chain uses TRBV15 with TRBJ2-7; 8 bases align to TRBD1. Germline V lookup: CDR1 LNHNV, CDR2 YYDKDF (reference sequence). V lost 0 bases and J lost 0; bases outside the gene matches: 4. There are 16 residues in the CDR3. In nucleotides, the CDR3 is TGTGCCACCAGCAGAGATGACAGGGGTGGCTCCTACGAGCAGTACTTC. Its protein product is CATSRDDRGGSYEQYF.

This sequence joins TRBV6-6 and TRBJ2-3, with D perhaps TRBD1 or TRBD2 (5 bases each). V was pared by 6 bases and J by 11 bases, with 21 bases between. CDR1 MNHNY and CDR2 SVGAGI come from the germline V gene (reference sequence). This CDR3 comprises 14 residues. The CDR3 coding sequence is TGTGCCAGCAGCCCGACGAACCGGGACCTGATGCAGTATTTT. Translated: CASSPTNRDLMQYF.

The chain links TRBV4-1 to TRBJ1-1, with a tentative D call TRBD1 (6 bases). Germline loops: CDR1 MGHRA, CDR2 YSYEKL. Trimming removed 0 bases at V and 1 base at J, with 6 bases between. The CDR3 sequence is 14 residues long. CDR3 amino acids: CASSQEDRNTEAFF. CDR3 nucleotides: TGCGCCAGCAGCCAAGAGGACAGGAACACTGAAGCTTTCTTT.

A single count supports this clone. The chain carries TRBV9 and TRBJ2-7; TRBD2 agrees at 8 bases. Germline CDR1 is SGDLS and CDR2 is YYNGEE. This CDR3 contains 16 residues. V gave up 4 bases and J gave up 2 bases; unmatched junction bases: 11. CDR3 bases: TGTGCCAGCAGCCCGGGATCTACGGGAGGGGCCTACGAGCAGTACTTC. Translation gives CASSPGSTGGAYEQYF.

In the case of this clone: The sample contains more than one DNA sequence encoding this CDR3. The chain employs TRBV5-1 and TRBJ2-3, with D hard to call. The V gene lost 0 bases and the J gene lost 0 bases, with 8 bases spanning the gap. CDR1 and CDR2 (germline): SGHRS, YFSETQ. The CDR3 sequence is 15 residues long. The CDR3 protein is CASSLDGTSTDTQYF. Written as DNA, the CDR3 is TGCGCCAGCAGCTTGGACGGAACTAGCACAGATACGCAGTATTTT.

J is TRBJ2-5 and V is TRBV6-5, with a tentative D call TRBD1 (5 bases). Germline CDR1 MNHEY, CDR2 SVGAGI. Trimming cost V 6 bases and J 7 bases, with 21 bases left between them. The CDR3 is made up of 15 amino acids. CDR3 in DNA: TGTGCCAGCAGCCCAGGGCCTCCCGTAGTCGGGACCCAGTACTTC. Translation: CASSPGPPVVGTQYF.

The rearrangement joins TRBV6-1 to TRBJ2-1, with D possibly matching TRBD2 (6 bases). Trimming removed 0 bases from V and 5 bases from J, with 17 bases in between. CDR3 length equals 17 residues. Per germline, CDR1 MNHNS and CDR2 SASEGT. The CDR3 loop is CASSEALWDLNDNEQFF. The CDR3 DNA reads as TGTGCCAGCAGTGAAGCGCTCTGGGACTTAAACGACAATGAGCAGTTCTTC.

The rearrangement links TRBV10-1 to TRBJ2-1; TRBD2 aligns across 8 bases. This CDR3 is 16 amino acids long. Germline-derived CDR1 and CDR2 are WNHNN and SYGVQD (reference sequence). With 0 bases clipped from V and 2 bases from J, the junction kept 3 bases outside the gene matches. The CDR3 here is CASSESKRGTYNEQFF. The DNA for the CDR3 is TGCGCCAGCAGTGAGTCGAAGCGGGGGACCTACAATGAGCAGTTCTTC.

This rearrangement joins TRBV28 to TRBJ1-1; tentative D call: TRBD1 (6 bases). Trimming took off 3 bases at V and 10 bases at J, with 15 bases between the two ends. The CDR3 loop spans 13 amino acids. From germline, CDR1 is MDHEN and CDR2 SYDVKM. Here the CDR3 reads CASSFLGQGGAFF. In nucleotides, the CDR3 is TGTGCCAGCAGTTTTCTGGGACAAGGGGGAGCTTTCTTT.